The entry that follows covers one T cell receptor (beta chain) sequence. Germline V gene data show CDR1 as LNHNV and CDR2 as YYDKDF (reference sequence). The junction had 9 bases not matched to a gene; V was cut back by 5 bases and J by 5 bases. The CDR3 sequence is 15 residues long. The sample originates from a study of blood T cell repertoires in COVID-19. Overall study context: Sites in the United States, Italy and Spain provided acute and convalescent COVID-19 samples. In each case, the material was cDNA or gDNA derived from T cells, B-cell-depleted T cells, or PBMCs.

In the authors' workflow: Quantification of nucleated cells was approximated via reference gene primer amplification. Measured with immunoSEQ multiplex PCR; TCRdb has only the in-frame clones, and not every one. The DNA gave D and trimming, while V, J and clone size come from that table. The repertoire has some 300,000 clones, around 88% of them found once; the top ten carry 6.9%. The chain couples TRBV15 to TRBJ2-5; 9 bases line up with TRBD1. The clonotype comes from a woman in her thirties who had recovered from COVID-19. Sequenced sample: peripheral blood. In DNA, the CDR3 is TGTGCCACCAGCGAGAGGTCCGGGACAGGGGAGACCCAGTACTTC. It is translated as CATSERSGTGETQYF.